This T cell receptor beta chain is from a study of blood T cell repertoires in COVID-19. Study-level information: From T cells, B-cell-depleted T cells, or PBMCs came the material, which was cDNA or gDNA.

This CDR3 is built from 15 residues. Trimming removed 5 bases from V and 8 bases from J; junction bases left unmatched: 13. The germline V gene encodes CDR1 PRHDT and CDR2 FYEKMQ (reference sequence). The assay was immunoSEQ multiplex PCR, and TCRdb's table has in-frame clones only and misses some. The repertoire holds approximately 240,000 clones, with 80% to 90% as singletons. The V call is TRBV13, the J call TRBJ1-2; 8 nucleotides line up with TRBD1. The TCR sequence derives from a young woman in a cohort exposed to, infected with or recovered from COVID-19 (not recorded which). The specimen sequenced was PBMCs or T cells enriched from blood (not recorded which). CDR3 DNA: TGTGCCAGCAGCACCCGACAGGGGCCTTCGGAGGGCTACACCTTC. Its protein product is CASSTRQGPSEGYTF.